These 6 T cell receptor beta chains came from one sample sequenced in a study of cytomegalovirus exposure and HLA in healthy donors. The study ran its PCR with 60 Vbeta and 13 Jbeta primers. Profiling relied on immunoSEQ multiplex PCR, and the TCRdb table lists in-frame clones only, not all of them. The profile shows 65,000 to 90,000 clones, 70% to 80% of them singletons. The source material was PBMCs. These receptors were collected from a man aged 30 to 39 in good health and CMV-seronegative.

The chain has TRBV27 and TRBJ2-7; 13 bases are shared with TRBD2. CDR3 length equals 16 residues. Germline loops: CDR1 MNHEY, CDR2 SMNVEV (reference sequence). V was pared by 4 bases and J by 3 bases, with 6 bases of the junction left unmatched. CDR3 protein: CASSSRGLAGNYEQYF. In nucleotides, the CDR3 is TGTGCCAGCAGTTCTCGGGGACTAGCGGGAAACTACGAGCAGTACTTC.

The gene calls are TRBV7-9 and TRBJ2-7, with 8 bases identical to TRBD2. The V and J ends lost 3 bases and 6 bases, in that order; junction bases with no gene match: 4. Germline CDR1 reads SEHNR; CDR2 reads FQNEAQ (reference sequence). The CDR3 has 13 residues. The CDR3 DNA sequence: TGTGCCAGCAGCTTCACGAGCGGGGGCGAGCAGTACTTC. Its protein product is CASSFTSGGEQYF. Full variable domain (remainder filled in from reference TRBV7-9 and TRBJ2-7): DTGVSQNPRHKITKRGQNVTFRCDPISEHNRLYWYRQTLGQGPEFLTYFQNEAQLEKSRLLSDRFSAERPKGSFSTLEIQRTEQGDSAMYLCASSFTSGGEQYFGPGTRLTVT.

The chain couples TRBV28 to TRBJ2-3; no firm D call. Between the trimmed V and J ends, which lost 3 bases and 5 bases, there was a span of 6 bases. CDR1 and CDR2 from the germline V gene are MDHEN and SYDVKM. The CDR3 runs 12 residues. The CDR3: CASSFQRDTQYF. The CDR3 DNA follows: TGTGCCAGCAGTTTCCAGCGAGATACGCAGTATTTT.

V is TRBV30 and J is TRBJ1-1, with unresolved D. The CDR3 contains 13 residues. The germline V and J ends were trimmed by 5 bases and 0 bases, with 10 bases remaining between them. CDR1 is GTSNPN and CDR2 is SVGIG in the germline V gene (reference sequence). In DNA, the CDR3 is TGTGCCTGGGAGCCCACAGTGAACACTGAAGCTTTCTTT. This gives the protein CAWEPTVNTEAFF.

The chain uses TRBV4-3 and TRBJ1-1, with D possibly TRBD1 on 6 matching bases. Germline loops: CDR1 LGHNA, CDR2 YSLEER. The CDR3 length is 14 residues. V gave up 4 bases and J gave up 3 bases, with 12 bases separating them. The CDR3 DNA is TGCGCCAGCAGCCCGTGGACAGTTCACACTGAAGCTTTCTTT. Translated: CASSPWTVHTEAFF.

The rearrangement links TRBV5-6 to TRBJ1-2; 7 bases are shared with TRBD1. Germline V gene lookup returns CDR1 SGHDT and CDR2 YYEEEE. This CDR3 spans 13 amino acids. Trimming cost V 6 bases and J 1 base; bases outside gene matches: 3. The CDR3 DNA sequence: TGTGCCAGCATCGGACAGGATAACTATGGCTACACCTTC. This translates into CASIGQDNYGYTF.